This paragraph covers one T cell receptor (beta chain) sequence. Its antigen is currently unknown. One junction end disagrees with the germline gene, perhaps due to a read error. The sample belongs to a study of long-term antiretroviral therapy in people with HIV. The CDR3 runs to 15 residues. CDR1 is SSHAT and CDR2 is FNYEAQ in the germline V gene (reference sequence). Every participant with HIV received treatment in the United States. immunoSEQ v3.0 was run at survey level. Sequencing was performed with immunoSEQ multiplex PCR; in TCRdb, only in-frame clones are kept and a portion is missing. The data show 40,000 to 45,000 clones, with about 95% seen just once and approximately 2.5% held by the top ten. Notes on the study in general: ART-treated samples gained diversity yet remained below transplant donor controls. When set beside controls, HIV repertoires had CDR3 length ranges that were narrower.

This TCR was recovered from a woman aged 45 to 65 with HIV. This specimen consisted of unsorted PBMCs, obtained 3.7 years after starting antiretroviral therapy. The J gene is TRBJ2-5, the V gene TRBV7-7; 7 nucleotides align to TRBD1. The CDR3 reads CASSLTGAKGETQYF. CDR3 sequence (DNA): TGTGCTAGCAGCTTAACAGGGGCCAAGGGAGAGACCCAGTACTTC.